This T cell receptor beta chain came from a study of neurological immune-mediated disorders. Overall study results and limits: In HTLV-1-associated myelopathy, TCR clonal expansion was greatest, whereas multiple sclerosis had the least, falling below healthy controls. The repertoires of 18 of 34 multiple sclerosis patients were placed by phylogenetic grouping in a single related-CDR3 cluster, which may be a signature.

With 10-nucleotide random UMIs included, cDNA was synthesized by 5'RACE. From the 5' RACE reads, TCRdb called clonotypes with MiXCR, one entry per CDR3 protein. The sample yields tens of thousands of distinct CDR3 sequences, 2.5% to 3% seen once. Preparation of the unsorted libraries drew on 2 million PBMCs stored at -80 C. This clonotype was seen ten or more times. Its antigen is unknown. V was cut by 5 bases and J by 1 base, with 22 bases left in between. This CDR3 has 18 amino acids. Per germline, CDR1 LGHNA and CDR2 YSLEER. Material for sequencing was PBMCs. The rearrangement links TRBV4-3 to TRBJ2-3; weak D call: TRBD1 (6 bases). This clonotype was sampled from a young woman with multiple sclerosis. CDR3 protein: CASSTGQFFSVGTDTQYF. In nucleotides, the CDR3 is TGCGCCAGCAGCACAGGACAGTTCTTTAGCGTCGGCACAGATACGCAGTATTTT.